Below are 16 T cell receptor beta chains sequenced from a single sample in a study of OX40 agonist ivuxolimab in advanced cancers. TCRdb keeps only in-frame clones here, not all; method: immunoSEQ multiplex PCR. The top ten hold approximately 0.86% of the sample, which has approximately 72,000 clones, around nine tenths seen once. This specimen consisted of CD4+ or CD8+ T cells sorted from blood, obtained in a trial of the OX40 agonist ivuxolimab. The source of these receptors is an adult with an advanced solid tumor such as melanoma, head and neck, liver or kidney cancer.

The rearrangement joins TRBV7-9 to TRBJ2-7; D is perhaps TRBD2 (7 bases). V was pared by 0 bases and J by 6 bases, with 9 bases between. Germline V gene lookup returns CDR1 SEHNR and CDR2 FQNEAQ (reference sequence). This CDR3 has 13 residues. As DNA, the CDR3 is TGTGCCAGCAGCTTAGCTGGGGGGGCCGAGCAGTACTTC. Encoded protein: CASSLAGGAEQYF. The variable domain in full, completed from reference TRBV7-9 and TRBJ2-7, reads DTGVSQNPRHKITKRGQNVTFRCDPISEHNRLYWYRQTLGQGPEFLTYFQNEAQLEKSRLLSDRFSAERPKGSFSTLEIQRTEQGDSAMYLCASSLAGGAEQYFGPGTRLTVT.

V gene TRBV30 combines with J gene TRBJ2-5; D is uncertain. V dropped 0 bases and J dropped 5 bases, with 4 bases sitting between them. CDR3 length: 11 amino acids. From germline, CDR1 is GTSNPN and CDR2 SVGIG (reference sequence). CDR3 in amino acids: CAWSVWETQYF. The CDR3 DNA follows: TGTGCCTGGAGTGTTTGGGAGACCCAGTACTTC.

V gene TRBV7-2 combines with J gene TRBJ1-2; possible D gene TRBD1, 6 bases. CDR1 and CDR2 from the germline V gene are SGHTA and FQGNSA. Trimming took off 4 bases at V and 2 bases at J, with 11 bases between the two ends. The CDR3 length is 14 residues. CDR3 residues: CASSSWTDNYGYTF. DNA of the CDR3: TGTGCCAGCAGCTCCTGGACAGACAACTATGGCTACACCTTC.

This clone was observed a few times. This chain uses TRBV9 with TRBJ2-7, with 8 nucleotides matching TRBD1. Germline lookup yields CDR1 SGDLS and CDR2 YYNGEE. The CDR3 has 14 residues. The V segment lost 3 bases and the J segment 2 bases; nucleotides outside the gene matches: 4. The CDR3 DNA reads as TGTGCCAGCAGCGCGGACAGGGTCCCCTACGAGCAGTACTTC. This gives the protein CASSADRVPYEQYF.

Worth noting for this clone: At one of its ends the junction is not consistent with the germline gene, which may arise from a read error. The V and J genes are TRBV18 and TRBJ1-5; 7 nucleotides match TRBD1. Germline values: CDR1 KGHSH, CDR2 LQKENI. This CDR3 is 14 amino acids long. The CDR3 DNA reads as TGTGCCACCTCAGGGGGAGATGGCAATCAGCCCCAGCATTTT. It codes for CATSGGDGNQPQHF.

The genes are TRBV23-1 and TRBJ2-7; TRBD1 might be the D (6 bases). TRBV23-1 has ORF status, its function being uncertain. The CDR3 sequence is 16 residues long. V lost 3 bases, J lost 0 bases, and 15 bases lay in between. This CDR3 is CASSHFGQLSSYEQYF. CDR3 nucleotide sequence: TGCGCCAGCAGTCATTTCGGACAGTTGAGCTCCTACGAGCAGTACTTC.

The rearrangement uses TRBV7-2 and TRBJ1-4; D call uncertain. This CDR3 comprises 15 residues. Per the germline V gene, CDR1 is SGHTA and CDR2 is FQGNSA. The V end lost 5 bases, the J end lost 0 bases, and 10 bases lay between the germline ends. This CDR3 reads CASSQARATNEKLFF. For the CDR3, the DNA is TGTGCCAGCAGCCAAGCACGTGCAACTAATGAAAAACTGTTTTTT.

The chain carries TRBV13 and TRBJ2-7; TRBD1 matches 8 bases. Germline trimming cut 2 bases from V and 4 bases from J; bases unmatched to any gene: 4. The CDR3 has 14 residues. The germline V gene encodes CDR1 PRHDT and CDR2 FYEKMQ (reference sequence). In DNA form, the CDR3 reads TGTGCCAGCAGCTTACAGGGGGCGGGTTACGAGCAGTACTTC. Translated: CASSLQGAGYEQYF.

The chain employs TRBV6-1 and TRBJ2-3; D might be TRBD2 (5 bases). Germline CDR1 and CDR2: MNHNS and SASEGT. CDR3 length: 12 amino acids. Trimming took off 4 bases at V and 6 bases at J, with 8 bases between the two ends. CDR3 DNA sequence: TGTGCCAGCAGTGTTAGCGTGGATACGCAGTATTTT. Translated, it gives CASSVSVDTQYF.

The chain uses TRBV4-1 and TRBJ2-1; TRBD2 agrees at 12 bases. The CDR3 sequence is 15 residues long. V shed 4 bases and J 6 bases; nucleotides not matched to a gene: 4. Germline loops: CDR1 MGHRA, CDR2 YSYEKL. This CDR3 reads CASSLGLAGTNEQFF. Written as DNA, the CDR3 is TGCGCCAGCAGCCTCGGACTAGCGGGAACCAATGAGCAGTTCTTC.

This chain connects TRBV10-3 to TRBJ1-1; 9 bases are shared with TRBD1. The CDR3 spans 14 residues. V gave up 11 bases and J gave up 2 bases; unmatched junction bases: 9. The germline CDR1 and CDR2 sequences are ENHRY and SYGVKD. The CDR3: CAVKGQGPNTEAFF. The CDR3 bases are TGTGCCGTAAAAGGACAGGGGCCAAACACTGAAGCTTTCTTT.

The V call is TRBV29-1, the J call TRBJ1-4; the D gene is possibly TRBD1 (6 bases). V was trimmed by 6 bases and J by 0 bases, leaving 23 bases between them. The germline CDR1 and CDR2 sequences are SQVTM and ANQGSEA. This CDR3 spans 18 amino acids. The CDR3 DNA follows: TGCAGCGTGGGGGGGAAGACCGGGACACCATCAACTAATGAAAAACTGTTTTTT. It is translated as CSVGGKTGTPSTNEKLFF. Variable domain in full (rest from reference TRBV29-1 and TRBJ1-4): SAVISQKPSRDICQRGTSLTIQCQVDSQVTMMFWYRQQPGQSLTLIATANQGSEATYESGFVIDKFPISRPNLTFSTLTVSNMSPEDSSIYLCSVGGKTGTPSTNEKLFFGSGTQLSVL.

This clone was observed once. The chain joins TRBV4-3 to TRBJ2-3; perhaps TRBD2 as D (5 bases). This CDR3 region has 16 residues. Per the germline V gene, CDR1 is LGHNA and CDR2 is YSLEER. The germline V and J ends were trimmed by 0 bases and 5 bases, with 15 bases remaining between them. The CDR3 spells CASSQDGRAGVDTQYF. In DNA form, the CDR3 reads TGCGCCAGCAGCCAAGATGGGCGGGCCGGGGTAGATACGCAGTATTTT.

Turning to this clone: The germline gene is not matched at one end of the junction; a read error may be the cause. J is TRBJ1-2 and V is TRBV4-1, with TRBD1 as a possible D gene (5 bases). This CDR3 spans 16 amino acids. Germline assignment: CDR1 MGHRA and CDR2 YSYEKL. CDR3: CASSQDTRGTKYGYTF. The CDR3, as DNA: TGCGCCAGCAGCCAAGATACTCGGGGGACTAAGTATGGCTACACCTTC.

The chain uses TRBV21-1 and TRBJ2-2; TRBD1 is the table's D call, not checked against the DNA. TRBV21-1 is given as a pseudogene. The CDR3 contains 15 residues. In DNA, the CDR3 is TGTGCCAGCAGCAACCGCAAGTCAGGAACCGGGGAGCTGTTTTTT. It codes for CASSNRKSGTGELFF.

CDR3 nucleotide sequence: TGCGCCAGCAGCCCCTCGGGGACAGGGTATGGTAATGAGCAGTTCTTC. Its translation: CASSPSGTGYGNEQFF. The rearrangement links TRBV5-1 to TRBJ2-1; TRBD1 agrees at 9 bases. J gave up 7 bases and V 4 bases, and 12 bases lay outside the gene matches. Germline V gene sequence: CDR1 SGHRS, CDR2 YFSETQ. This CDR3 contains 16 residues.